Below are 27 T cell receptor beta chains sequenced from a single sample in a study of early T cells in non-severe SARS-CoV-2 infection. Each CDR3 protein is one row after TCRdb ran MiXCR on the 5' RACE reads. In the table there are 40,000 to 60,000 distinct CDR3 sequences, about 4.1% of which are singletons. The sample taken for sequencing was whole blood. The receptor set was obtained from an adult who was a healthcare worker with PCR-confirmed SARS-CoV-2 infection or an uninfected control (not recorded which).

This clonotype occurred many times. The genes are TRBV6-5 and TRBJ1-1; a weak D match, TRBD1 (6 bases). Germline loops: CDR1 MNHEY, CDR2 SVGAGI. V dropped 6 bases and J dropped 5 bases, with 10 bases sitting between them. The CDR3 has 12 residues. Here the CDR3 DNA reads TGTGCCAGCAGGGACAGTAGGACTGAAGCTTTCTTT. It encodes CASRDSRTEAFF.

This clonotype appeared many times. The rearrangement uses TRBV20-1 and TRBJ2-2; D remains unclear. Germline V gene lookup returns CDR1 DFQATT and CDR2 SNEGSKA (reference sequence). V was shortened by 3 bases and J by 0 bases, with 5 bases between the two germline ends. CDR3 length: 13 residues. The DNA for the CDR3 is TGCAGTGCTAGTTTCGCGAACACCGGGGAGCTGTTTTTT. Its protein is CSASFANTGELFF.

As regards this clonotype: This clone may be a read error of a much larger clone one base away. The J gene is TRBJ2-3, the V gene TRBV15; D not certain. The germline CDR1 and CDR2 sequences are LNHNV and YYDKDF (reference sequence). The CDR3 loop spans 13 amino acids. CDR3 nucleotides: TGTGTCACCAGCGCGCCAGTCACAGATACGCAGTATTTT. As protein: CVTSAPVTDTQYF. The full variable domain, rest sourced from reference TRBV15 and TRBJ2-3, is DAMVIQNPRYQVTQFGKPVTLSCSQTLNHNVMYWYQQKSSQAPKLLFHYYDKDFNNEADTPDNFQSRRPNTSFCFLDIRSPGLGDTAMYLCVTSAPVTDTQYFGPGTRLTVL.

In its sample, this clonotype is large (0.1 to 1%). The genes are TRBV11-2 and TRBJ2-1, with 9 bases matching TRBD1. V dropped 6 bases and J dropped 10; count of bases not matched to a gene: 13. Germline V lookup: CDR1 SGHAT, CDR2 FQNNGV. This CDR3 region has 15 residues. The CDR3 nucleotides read TGTGCCAGCAGTCCTGGGACAGGGACTCCCCGGGAGCAGTTCTTC. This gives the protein CASSPGTGTPREQFF.

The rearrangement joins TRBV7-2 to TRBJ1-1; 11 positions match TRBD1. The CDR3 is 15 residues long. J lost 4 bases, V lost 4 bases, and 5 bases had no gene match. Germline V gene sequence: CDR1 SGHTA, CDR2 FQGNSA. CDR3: CASSSGQGAGTEAFF. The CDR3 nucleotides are TGTGCCAGCAGCTCAGGACAGGGGGCGGGCACTGAAGCTTTCTTT. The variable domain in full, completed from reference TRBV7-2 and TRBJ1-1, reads GAGVSQSPSNKVTEKGKDVELRCDPISGHTALYWYRQSLGQGLEFLIYFQGNSAPDKSGLPSDRFSAERTGGSVSTLTIQRTQQEDSAVYLCASSSGQGAGTEAFFGQGTRLTVV.

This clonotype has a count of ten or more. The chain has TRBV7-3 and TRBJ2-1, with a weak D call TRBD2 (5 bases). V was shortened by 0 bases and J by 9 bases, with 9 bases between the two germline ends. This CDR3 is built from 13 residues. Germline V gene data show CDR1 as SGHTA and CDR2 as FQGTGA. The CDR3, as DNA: TGTGCCAGCAGCTTAACGCTACGGGGTGAGCAGTTCTTC. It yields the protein CASSLTLRGEQFF.

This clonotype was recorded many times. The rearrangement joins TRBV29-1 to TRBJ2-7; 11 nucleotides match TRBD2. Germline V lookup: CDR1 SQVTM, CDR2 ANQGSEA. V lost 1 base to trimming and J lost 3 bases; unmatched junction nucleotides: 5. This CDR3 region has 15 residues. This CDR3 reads CSVEVLAGGYYEQYF. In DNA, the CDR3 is TGCAGCGTTGAAGTCCTAGCGGGAGGATACTACGAGCAGTACTTC.

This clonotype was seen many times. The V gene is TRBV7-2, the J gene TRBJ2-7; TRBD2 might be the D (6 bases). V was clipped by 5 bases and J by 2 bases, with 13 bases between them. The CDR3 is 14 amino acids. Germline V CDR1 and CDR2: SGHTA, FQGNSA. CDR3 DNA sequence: TGTGCCAGCAGCCCGGGGCGGGACGCCTACGAGCAGTACTTC. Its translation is CASSPGRDAYEQYF.

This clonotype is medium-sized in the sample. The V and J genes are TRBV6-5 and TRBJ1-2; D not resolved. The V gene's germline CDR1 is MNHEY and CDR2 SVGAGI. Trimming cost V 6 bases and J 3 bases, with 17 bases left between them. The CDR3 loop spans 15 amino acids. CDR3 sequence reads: CASSPPGQGYYGYTF. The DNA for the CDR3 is TGTGCCAGCAGCCCACCCGGCCAAGGTTACTATGGCTACACCTTC.

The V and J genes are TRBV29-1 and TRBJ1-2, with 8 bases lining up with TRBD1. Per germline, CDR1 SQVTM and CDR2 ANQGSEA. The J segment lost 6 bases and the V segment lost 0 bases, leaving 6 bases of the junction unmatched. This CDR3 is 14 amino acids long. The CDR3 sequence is CSVEDWGQEHGYTF. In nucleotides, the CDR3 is TGCAGCGTTGAAGATTGGGGACAGGAACATGGCTACACCTTC.

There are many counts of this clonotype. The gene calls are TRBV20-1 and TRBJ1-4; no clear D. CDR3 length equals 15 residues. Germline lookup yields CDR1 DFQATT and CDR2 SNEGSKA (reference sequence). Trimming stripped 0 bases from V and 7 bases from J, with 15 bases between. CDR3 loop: CSARDLMEGGEKLFF. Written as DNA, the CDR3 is TGCAGTGCTAGAGATCTTATGGAGGGTGGTGAAAAACTGTTTTTT.

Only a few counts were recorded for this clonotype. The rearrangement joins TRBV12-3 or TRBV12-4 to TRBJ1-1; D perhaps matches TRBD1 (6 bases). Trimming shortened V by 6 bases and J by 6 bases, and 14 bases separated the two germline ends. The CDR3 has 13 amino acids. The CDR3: CASRTTDRSEAFF. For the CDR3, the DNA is TGTGCCAGCAGAACTACCGACAGGTCTGAAGCTTTCTTT.

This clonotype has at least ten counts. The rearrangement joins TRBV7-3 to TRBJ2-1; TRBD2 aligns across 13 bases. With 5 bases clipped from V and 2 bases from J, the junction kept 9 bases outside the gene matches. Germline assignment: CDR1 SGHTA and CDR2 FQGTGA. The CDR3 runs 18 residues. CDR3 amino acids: CASSPLGTSGAAYNEQFF. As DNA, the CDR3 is TGTGCCAGCAGCCCCCTCGGGACTAGCGGGGCAGCCTACAATGAGCAGTTCTTC.

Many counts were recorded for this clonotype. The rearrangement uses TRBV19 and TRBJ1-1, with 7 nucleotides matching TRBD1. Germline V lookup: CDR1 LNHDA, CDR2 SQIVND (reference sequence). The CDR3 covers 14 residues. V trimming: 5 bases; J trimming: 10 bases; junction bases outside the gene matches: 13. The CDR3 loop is CASSVQGDRVRAFF. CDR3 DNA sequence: TGTGCCAGTAGTGTTCAGGGGGACAGAGTTAGAGCTTTCTTT.

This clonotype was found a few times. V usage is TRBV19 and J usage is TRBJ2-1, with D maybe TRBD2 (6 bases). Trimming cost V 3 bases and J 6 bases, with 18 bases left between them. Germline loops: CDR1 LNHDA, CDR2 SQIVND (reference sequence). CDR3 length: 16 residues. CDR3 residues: CASSMDRGNPSNEQFF. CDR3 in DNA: TGTGCCAGTAGTATGGATCGGGGGAACCCCAGCAATGAGCAGTTCTTC.

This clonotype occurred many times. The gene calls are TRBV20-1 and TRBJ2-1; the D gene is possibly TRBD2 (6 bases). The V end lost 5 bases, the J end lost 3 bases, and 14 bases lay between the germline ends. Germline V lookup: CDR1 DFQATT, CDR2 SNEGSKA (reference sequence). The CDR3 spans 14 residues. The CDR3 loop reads CSAYGSPNYNEQFF. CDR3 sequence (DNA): TGCAGTGCTTACGGGAGCCCAAACTACAATGAGCAGTTCTTC.

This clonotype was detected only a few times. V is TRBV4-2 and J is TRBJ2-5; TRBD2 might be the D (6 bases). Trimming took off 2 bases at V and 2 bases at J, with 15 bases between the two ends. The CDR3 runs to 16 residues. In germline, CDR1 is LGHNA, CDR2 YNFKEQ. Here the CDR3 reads CASSQNEGLWQETQYF. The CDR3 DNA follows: TGTGCCAGCAGCCAAAACGAGGGACTTTGGCAAGAGACCCAGTACTTC.

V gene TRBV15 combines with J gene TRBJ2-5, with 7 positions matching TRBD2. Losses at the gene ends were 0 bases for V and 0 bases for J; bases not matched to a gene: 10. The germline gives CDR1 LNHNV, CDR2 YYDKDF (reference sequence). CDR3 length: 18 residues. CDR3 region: CATSRDGASGEYQETQYF. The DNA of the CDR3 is TGTGCCACCAGCAGAGATGGTGCTAGCGGAGAGTACCAAGAGACCCAGTACTTC.

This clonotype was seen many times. CDR3 DNA: TGTGCCACCAGCAGAGATCGGCGGGACTACTACGAGCAGTACTTC. It encodes CATSRDRRDYYEQYF. The J gene is TRBJ2-7, the V gene TRBV15; 7 bases match TRBD2. CDR1 is LNHNV and CDR2 is YYDKDF in the germline V gene (reference sequence). Germline trimming cut 0 bases from V and 3 bases from J; bases unmatched to any gene: 5. The CDR3 has 15 residues.

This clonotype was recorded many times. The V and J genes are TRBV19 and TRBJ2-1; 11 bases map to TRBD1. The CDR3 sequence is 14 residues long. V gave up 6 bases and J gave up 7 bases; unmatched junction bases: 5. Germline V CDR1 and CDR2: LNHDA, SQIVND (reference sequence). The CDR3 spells CASRGQGAGNEQFF. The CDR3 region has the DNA TGTGCCAGTAGAGGACAGGGGGCTGGGAATGAGCAGTTCTTC.

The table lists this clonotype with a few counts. The CDR3 is CSASPSTDTQYF. In DNA form, the CDR3 reads TGCAGTGCTAGCCCCAGCACAGATACGCAGTATTTT. The chain has TRBV20-1 and TRBJ2-3; D gene ambiguous. Germline V gene data show CDR1 as DFQATT and CDR2 as SNEGSKA (reference sequence). The CDR3 totals 12 residues. Deletions cut 3 bases from V and 0 bases from J, with 4 bases between.

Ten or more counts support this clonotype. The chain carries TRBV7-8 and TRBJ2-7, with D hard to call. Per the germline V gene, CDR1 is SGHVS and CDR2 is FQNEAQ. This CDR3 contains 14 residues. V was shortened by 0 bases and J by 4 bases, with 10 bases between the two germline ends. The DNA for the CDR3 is TGTGCCAGCAGCTTAGCTGGAGTCGGATACGAGCAGTACTTC. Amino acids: CASSLAGVGYEQYF.

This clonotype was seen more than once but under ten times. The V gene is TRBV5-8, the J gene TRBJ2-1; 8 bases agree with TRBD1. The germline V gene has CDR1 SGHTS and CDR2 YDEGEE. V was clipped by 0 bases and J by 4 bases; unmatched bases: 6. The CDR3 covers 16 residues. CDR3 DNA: TGTGCCAGCAGCTTGGACGGGACAGGAGGTTACAATGAGCAGTTCTTC. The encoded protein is CASSLDGTGGYNEQFF.

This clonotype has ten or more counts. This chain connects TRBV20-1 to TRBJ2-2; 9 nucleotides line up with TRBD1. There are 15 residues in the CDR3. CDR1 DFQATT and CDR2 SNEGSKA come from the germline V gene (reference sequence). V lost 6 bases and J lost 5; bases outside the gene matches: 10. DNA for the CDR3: TGCAGTGCCCCCCAGATGGGACAGGGAACCGGGGAGCTGTTTTTT. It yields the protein CSAPQMGQGTGELFF.

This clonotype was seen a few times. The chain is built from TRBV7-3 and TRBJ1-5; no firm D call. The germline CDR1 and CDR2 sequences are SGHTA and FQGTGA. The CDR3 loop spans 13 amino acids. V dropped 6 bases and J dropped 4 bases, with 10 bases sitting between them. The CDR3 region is CASSNGRNQPQHF. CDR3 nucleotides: TGTGCCAGCAGTAATGGGAGAAATCAGCCCCAGCATTTT.

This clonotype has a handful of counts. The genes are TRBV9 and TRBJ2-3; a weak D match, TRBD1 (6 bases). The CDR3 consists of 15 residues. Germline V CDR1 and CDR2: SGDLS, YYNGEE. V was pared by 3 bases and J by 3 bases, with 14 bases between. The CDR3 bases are TGTGCCAGCAGCGGCGACAGTCAGGGGACAGATACGCAGTATTTT. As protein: CASSGDSQGTDTQYF.

CDR3 nucleotide sequence: TGTGCCAGTAGTATGGGGAACACTGAAGCTTTCTTT. This encodes CASSMGNTEAFF. The chain links TRBV19 to TRBJ1-1; no clear D gene. This CDR3 region has 12 residues. V lost 3 bases to trimming and J lost 1 base, with 3 bases between them. CDR1 is LNHDA, CDR2 SQIVND, per germline (reference sequence).